Below are 3 T cell receptor beta chains sequenced from a single sample in a study of T cells of healthy individuals. A single record per CDR3 protein comes from TCRdb applying MiXCR to the 5' RACE reads. The data hold some 85,000 distinct CDR3 sequences, with about 5.5% observed a single time. The receptor source for this set is a female donor in good health.

This clonotype has a count of ten or more. This rearrangement joins TRBV3-1 to TRBJ1-6; perhaps TRBD1 as D (5 bases). The CDR3 has 18 amino acids. V lost 0 bases and J 0 bases, leaving 12 bases between the germline ends. CDR1 and CDR2 (germline): LGHDT, YNNKEL (reference sequence). In DNA form, the CDR3 reads TGTGCCAGCAGCCAAGAGGGGGGAGCGAGCTCCTATAATTCACCCCTCCACTTT. Translation gives CASSQEGGASSYNSPLHF.

This clonotype has ten or more counts. V is TRBV4-1 and J is TRBJ2-6; no firm D call. The CDR3 extends over 17 amino acids. The V and J ends lost 0 bases and 0 bases respectively, with 9 bases between them. Germline V gene data show CDR1 as MGHRA and CDR2 as YSYEKL. The CDR3 DNA reads as TGCGCCAGCAGCCAAGATTCGAGTCTCTCTGGGGCCAACGTCCTGACTTTC. This translates into CASSQDSSLSGANVLTF.

The V call is TRBV6-2 or TRBV6-3, the J call TRBJ1-5, with D uncertain. V was trimmed by 7 bases and J by 2 bases, leaving 27 bases between them. The CDR3 extends over 19 amino acids. The germline CDR1 and CDR2 sequences are MNHEY and SVGEGT. CDR3 sequence (DNA): TGTGCCAGCACAAACCCCAACGACTATACCTCGGTGGGCAATCAGCCCCAGCATTTT. Protein sequence: CASTNPNDYTSVGNQPQHF.